These T cell receptor beta chains were read from a single sample in a study of regulatory T cells in long-lasting Graves disease. One entry per CDR3 protein results from TCRdb running MiXCR on the multiplex PCR reads. The repertoire consists of around 500,000 distinct CDR3 sequences, with more than 20% occurring once and the leading ten covering about 8.3%. This specimen consisted of peripheral blood mononuclear cells (PBMCs), obtained when the disease was refractory, from a patient treated with antithyroid drugs. The receptors derive from a female donor with Graves disease. Each CDR3 is given with its conserved first and last residue. Each record gives: V gene, clone size, D gene, J gene, CDR3 length, CDR3 protein, CDR3 DNA. D genes are given only for firm matches. Some rows mark clone size as missing; the rest say once, few, many or name a class of expanded clone.

v_call: TRBV20-1
clone_size: once
d_call: TRBD1
j_call: TRBJ2-7
cdr3_length: 13
cdr3_aa: CSADGTVSYEQYF
cdr3_nt: TGCAGTGCTGACGGGACAGTCTCCTACGAGCAGTACTTC

v_call: TRBV20-1
clone_size: .
d_call: .
j_call: TRBJ2-3
cdr3_length: 15
cdr3_aa: CSAQPAGQRLDTQYF
cdr3_nt: TGCAGTGCACAGCCAGCGGGACAGCGGCTAGATACGCAGTATTTT

v_call: TRBV7-2
clone_size: few
d_call: TRBD1
j_call: TRBJ2-7
cdr3_length: 15
cdr3_aa: CASSLQGQVNYEQYF
cdr3_nt: TGTGCCAGCAGCTTACAGGGACAGGTTAACTACGAGCAGTACTTC

v_call: TRBV24-1
clone_size: many
d_call: TRBD1
j_call: TRBJ1-1
cdr3_length: 15
cdr3_aa: CATSDSGTDSTEAFF
cdr3_nt: TGTGCCACCAGTGACTCCGGGACAGACAGCACTGAAGCTTTCTTT

v_call: TRBV7-9
clone_size: few
d_call: TRBD1
j_call: TRBJ2-5
cdr3_length: 15
cdr3_aa: CASSHRTGGVKTQYF
cdr3_nt: TGTGCCAGCAGCCATAGGACAGGGGGAGTGAAGACCCAGTACTTC

v_call: TRBV18
clone_size: .
d_call: TRBD1
j_call: TRBJ2-3
cdr3_length: 15
cdr3_aa: CASSPRDRDADTQYF
cdr3_nt: TGTGCCAGCTCACCCCGGGACAGGGACGCAGATACGCAGTATTTT

v_call: TRBV9
clone_size: .
d_call: .
j_call: TRBJ2-6
cdr3_length: 19
cdr3_aa: CASSVGRGGGVSGANVLTF
cdr3_nt: TGTGCCAGCAGCGTGGGTAGGGGCGGAGGTGTCTCTGGGGCCAACGTCCTGACTTTC

v_call: TRBV12-3/TRBV12-4
clone_size: many
d_call: TRBD2
j_call: TRBJ2-7
cdr3_length: 12
cdr3_aa: CASGREGYEQYF
cdr3_nt: TGTGCCAGCGGCCGGGAGGGCTACGAGCAGTACTTC

v_call: TRBV3-1
clone_size: few
d_call: .
j_call: TRBJ1-3
cdr3_length: 15
cdr3_aa: CASSQDNGSGNTIYF
cdr3_nt: TGTGCCAGCAGCCAAGATAACGGGTCTGGAAACACCATATATTTT

v_call: TRBV14
clone_size: many
d_call: .
j_call: TRBJ2-4
cdr3_length: 14
cdr3_aa: CASSQRGPANIQYF
cdr3_nt: TGTGCCAGCAGCCAGAGGGGCCCCGCGAACATTCAGTACTTC

v_call: TRBV29-1
clone_size: many
d_call: .
j_call: TRBJ2-5
cdr3_length: 14
cdr3_aa: CSVERGIRVETQYF
cdr3_nt: TGCAGCGTTGAACGGGGGATTCGTGTAGAGACCCAGTACTTC

v_call: TRBV11-2
clone_size: many
d_call: TRBD1
j_call: TRBJ1-2
cdr3_length: 18
cdr3_aa: CASSFPGQGAIFRYGYTF
cdr3_nt: TGTGCCAGCAGCTTCCCCGGGCAGGGGGCGATTTTTCGCTATGGCTACACCTTC